The clone carrying this T cell receptor (beta chain) appeared many times. V gave up 3 bases and J gave up 6 bases, with 11 bases separating them. The CDR3 has 13 residues. Germline CDR1 reads SGHDN; CDR2 reads FVKESK. TCRdb processed the reads anew with MiXCR; each CDR3 protein has one entry. In the table there are around 50,000 distinct CDR3 sequences, approximately 7.9% of which are singletons. This record belongs to a study of patients with pleural tuberculosis. The sequence came from a human donor with pleural tuberculosis. The V and J genes are TRBV14 and TRBJ1-1; possibly TRBD1 for D (5 bases). The DNA of the CDR3 is TGTGCCAGCAGCCACCAGGGTGGTGCTGAAGCTTTCTTT. Translation gives CASSHQGGAEAFF.